Detailed here is one T cell receptor beta chain. Its specificity is unknown. The data were produced by immunoSEQ multiplex PCR, yet TCRdb's version contains in-frame clones alone and is incomplete. The table records tens of thousands of clones, 70% to 85% of them present only once. This record belongs to a study of lymphopenia after photon versus proton radiotherapy. Study-level points and caveats: Larger post-nadir TCR diversity loss correlated inversely with survival in deceased patients.

In germline, CDR1 is MDHEN, CDR2 SYDVKM. The CDR3 runs to 12 residues. The V and J ends lost 5 bases and 9 bases, in that order; junction bases with no gene match: 6. V is TRBV28 and J is TRBJ1-1, with 7 bases fitting TRBD1. The sequence came from a man aged 55-75 years with pancreatic cancer. The starting material was peripheral blood, obtained from a patient treated with proton-based radiotherapy. CDR3 DNA sequence: TGTGCCAGCAGTCTACAGGGGACAAAAGCTTTCTTT. It yields the protein CASSLQGTKAFF.